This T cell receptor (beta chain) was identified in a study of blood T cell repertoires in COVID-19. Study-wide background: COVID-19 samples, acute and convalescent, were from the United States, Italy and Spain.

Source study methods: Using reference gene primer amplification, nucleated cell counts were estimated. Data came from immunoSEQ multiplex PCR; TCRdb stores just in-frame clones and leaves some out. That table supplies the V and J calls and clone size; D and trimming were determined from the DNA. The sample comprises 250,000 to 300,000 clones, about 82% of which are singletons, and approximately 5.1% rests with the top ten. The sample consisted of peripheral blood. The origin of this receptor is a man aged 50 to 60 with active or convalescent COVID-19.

The CDR3 DNA reads as TGTGCCAGCAGCCAAGATCAGCCGGGTTTCGGCTCCCTCCACTTT. This sequence encodes CASSQDQPGFGSLHF. The chain employs TRBV3-1 (or the pseudogene TRBV3-2) and TRBJ1-6, with D hard to call. In germline, CDR1 is LGHDT, CDR2 YNNKEL (reference sequence). The CDR3 runs 15 residues. V lost 0 bases and J 14 bases, leaving 17 bases between the germline ends.